A selection of T cell receptor beta chains follows, all from one sample in a study of cytomegalovirus exposure and HLA in healthy donors. TCRdb's copy holds only in-frame clones and misses some; the assay was immunoSEQ multiplex PCR. The sample yields roughly 100,000 clones, 10% seen once. Sequencing was done on a sample of PBMCs. The receptor set was obtained from a man in his forties in good health and CMV-seropositive. Both conserved end residues are part of each CDR3. The D gene is left open where the match is weak. Size is omitted from some rows. Given values are once, few, many or a class for expanded clones.

abundance: .
j_gene: TRBJ2-4
v_gene: TRBV4-2
d_gene: TRBD2
CDR3nt: TGTGCCAGCAGCGTACCGGGACTAGCGGGAGTTGTGACCAAAAACATTCAGTACTTC
CDR3aa: CASSVPGLAGVVTKNIQYF

abundance: few
j_gene: TRBJ2-2
v_gene: TRBV29-1
d_gene: TRBD2
CDR3nt: TGCAGCGCTGGGGCTAGCGGGACGGGCACCGGGAAGCTGTTTTTT
CDR3aa: CSAGASGTGTGKLFF

abundance: .
j_gene: TRBJ2-3
v_gene: TRBV27
d_gene: .
CDR3nt: TGTGCCAGCAGCCCCGCAGGCACTAGCACAGATACGCAGTATTTT
CDR3aa: CASSPAGTSTDTQYF

abundance: .
j_gene: TRBJ2-1
v_gene: TRBV9
d_gene: .
CDR3nt: TGTGCCAGCAGCGTAAATAGCGGTGTTTTCGATCAGTTCTTC
CDR3aa: CASSVNSGVFDQFF

abundance: .
j_gene: TRBJ1-4
v_gene: TRBV6-5
d_gene: .
CDR3nt: TGTGCCACGAGGGGGTATGGGGAAAAACTGTTTTTT
CDR3aa: CATRGYGEKLFF

abundance: few
j_gene: TRBJ2-5
v_gene: TRBV6-6
d_gene: .
CDR3nt: TGTGCCAGCAGTTACCCCGGGCAAGAGACCCAGTACTTC
CDR3aa: CASSYPGQETQYF

abundance: few
j_gene: TRBJ2-6
v_gene: TRBV7-3
d_gene: .
CDR3nt: TGTGCCAGCAGCTTAATTACGGCGGGATCTCCCTCTGGGGCCAACGTCCTGACTTTC
CDR3aa: CASSLITAGSPSGANVLTF

abundance: .
j_gene: TRBJ2-2
v_gene: TRBV2
d_gene: .
CDR3nt: TGTGCCAGCAGTGATGATCAGTACGGGGAGCTGTTTTTT
CDR3aa: CASSDDQYGELFF

abundance: few
j_gene: TRBJ2-1
v_gene: TRBV29-1
d_gene: .
CDR3nt: TGCAGCGTTGAAGTTGGCCAAACAATCTCCTACAATGAGCAGTTCTTC
CDR3aa: CSVEVGQTISYNEQFF

abundance: .
j_gene: TRBJ2-7
v_gene: TRBV11-2
d_gene: .
CDR3nt: TGTGCCAGCAGCTTGTCTACTAGCTACCGAGCCCTAGAGCAGTACTTC
CDR3aa: CASSLSTSYRALEQYF

abundance: few
j_gene: TRBJ1-5
v_gene: TRBV6-1
d_gene: TRBD1
CDR3nt: TGTGCCAGCAGTGCCCGGACAGGAAGGGTGGTTCAGCCCCAGCATTTT
CDR3aa: CASSARTGRVVQPQHF

abundance: .
j_gene: TRBJ2-3
v_gene: TRBV20-1
d_gene: .
CDR3nt: TGCAGTGCTAGAACCCGAGGTACGCAGTATTTT
CDR3aa: CSARTRGTQYF

abundance: .
j_gene: TRBJ2-7
v_gene: TRBV7-9
d_gene: TRBD2
CDR3nt: TGTGCCAGCAGCTCACTAGCGGGAAGAGAGCAGTACTTC
CDR3aa: CASSSLAGREQYF

abundance: .
j_gene: TRBJ2-3
v_gene: TRBV6-1
d_gene: .
CDR3nt: TGTGCCAGCAGTGTGCGGGGTACAGATACGCAGTATTTT
CDR3aa: CASSVRGTDTQYF

abundance: few
j_gene: TRBJ2-5
v_gene: TRBV5-1
d_gene: TRBD2
CDR3nt: TGCGCCAGCAGCTTTCGGACTAGCGGTACCGTGGGGCAAGAGACCCAGTACTTC
CDR3aa: CASSFRTSGTVGQETQYF

abundance: .
j_gene: TRBJ2-7
v_gene: TRBV6-1
d_gene: TRBD1
CDR3nt: TGTGCCAGCAACCCTCGGGACAGCTTCTCCTACGAGCAGTACTTC
CDR3aa: CASNPRDSFSYEQYF

abundance: few
j_gene: TRBJ1-1
v_gene: TRBV19
d_gene: TRBD1
CDR3nt: TGTGCCAGTAGGACGGCGGGACAGGGGAGAACTGAAGCTTTCTTT
CDR3aa: CASRTAGQGRTEAFF

abundance: .
j_gene: TRBJ1-6
v_gene: TRBV12-5
d_gene: .
CDR3nt: TGTGCTAGTGGTTTGACGTCCAGGGGTTCACCCCTCCACTTT
CDR3aa: CASGLTSRGSPLHF

abundance: .
j_gene: TRBJ1-3
v_gene: TRBV7-2
d_gene: .
CDR3nt: TGTGCCAGCAGTCCCAATCGACAGGTGGACTCTGGAAACACCATATATTTT
CDR3aa: CASSPNRQVDSGNTIYF

abundance: .
j_gene: TRBJ1-1
v_gene: TRBV11-2
d_gene: .
CDR3nt: TGTGCCAGCAGCCCGAGGGTTCTGAACACTGAAGCTTTCTTT
CDR3aa: CASSPRVLNTEAFF

abundance: few
j_gene: TRBJ1-5
v_gene: TRBV7-2
d_gene: TRBD1
CDR3nt: TGTGCCAGCAGCTGGGGACAGGGCAATCAGCCCCAGCATTTT
CDR3aa: CASSWGQGNQPQHF

abundance: .
j_gene: TRBJ2-5
v_gene: TRBV7-9
d_gene: TRBD2
CDR3nt: TGTGCCAGCAGGATGACTAGCGGCCTTGGAACCCAGTACTTC
CDR3aa: CASRMTSGLGTQYF

abundance: few
j_gene: TRBJ2-2
v_gene: TRBV14
d_gene: TRBD2
CDR3nt: TGTGCCGTACTAGCGGCCACCGGGGAGCTGTTTTTT
CDR3aa: CAVLAATGELFF

abundance: .
j_gene: TRBJ1-6
v_gene: TRBV6-5
d_gene: TRBD1
CDR3nt: TGTGCCAGCAGTCGTGGACAGGGAGATAATTCACCCCTCCACTTT
CDR3aa: CASSRGQGDNSPLHF

abundance: few
j_gene: TRBJ1-5
v_gene: TRBV28
d_gene: .
CDR3nt: TGTGCCAGCAGACGGGAAATGGGCAATCAGCCCCAGCATTTT
CDR3aa: CASRREMGNQPQHF

abundance: few
j_gene: TRBJ2-1
v_gene: TRBV27
d_gene: .
CDR3nt: TGTGCCAGCAGTCCTATACCGGGACTCCAGTGGGGGCAGTTCTTC
CDR3aa: CASSPIPGLQWGQFF

abundance: few
j_gene: TRBJ2-5
v_gene: TRBV7-7
d_gene: .
CDR3nt: TGTGCTAGCAGCTCCTACGCGCGCTCTCGACAAGAGACCCAGTACTTC
CDR3aa: CASSSYARSRQETQYF

abundance: few
j_gene: TRBJ1-5
v_gene: TRBV6-1
d_gene: TRBD1
CDR3nt: TGTGCCAGCAGTTGGGACAGGGGGAGTCATCAGCCCCAGCATTTT
CDR3aa: CASSWDRGSHQPQHF

abundance: .
j_gene: TRBJ1-1
v_gene: TRBV11-2
d_gene: .
CDR3nt: TGTGCCAGCAGCTTATCTCCCCAAAGCGGAGCTTTCTTT
CDR3aa: CASSLSPQSGAFF

abundance: once
j_gene: TRBJ2-6
v_gene: TRBV7-9
d_gene: TRBD2
CDR3nt: TGTGCCAGCAGCTTAGTGGCTAGCGGGAGATCCCCTGGGGCCAACGTCCTGACTTTC
CDR3aa: CASSLVASGRSPGANVLTF

abundance: .
j_gene: TRBJ2-5
v_gene: TRBV5-4
d_gene: TRBD2
CDR3nt: TGTGCCAGCAGCTTGCAGGGTAGCGGGAGAGAGACCCAGTACTTC
CDR3aa: CASSLQGSGRETQYF

abundance: many
j_gene: TRBJ2-2
v_gene: TRBV25-1
d_gene: TRBD2
CDR3nt: TGTGCCAGCGGACTAGCAGGCGGGGAGCTGTTTTTT
CDR3aa: CASGLAGGELFF

abundance: few
j_gene: TRBJ1-1
v_gene: TRBV27
d_gene: TRBD1
CDR3nt: TGTGCCAGCAGTTTATCCCCGGGACAGCAAGCTTTCTTT
CDR3aa: CASSLSPGQQAFF

abundance: few
j_gene: TRBJ2-5
v_gene: TRBV28
d_gene: .
CDR3nt: TGTGCCAGCAGTCGAAGACTACGCGAGACCCAGTACTTC
CDR3aa: CASSRRLRETQYF

abundance: .
j_gene: TRBJ1-1
v_gene: TRBV5-6
d_gene: .
CDR3nt: TGTGCCAGCAGCTTAGACAGTTTCAACACTGAAGCTTTCTTT
CDR3aa: CASSLDSFNTEAFF

abundance: few
j_gene: TRBJ1-5
v_gene: TRBV27
d_gene: .
CDR3nt: TGTGCCAGCAGTTTATCTCGGGACACGGTTGAGCATTTT
CDR3aa: CASSLSRDTVEHF

abundance: few
j_gene: TRBJ1-2
v_gene: TRBV4-3
d_gene: .
CDR3nt: TGCGCCAGCAGCCAAGAGTCCCAGGGCATCTATGGCTACACCTTC
CDR3aa: CASSQESQGIYGYTF